One and the same sample provided the 5 T cell receptor beta chains below, sequenced in a study of identical twins. TCRdb itself ran the 5' RACE reads through MiXCR, one entry per CDR3 protein. The table has about 700,000 distinct CDR3 sequences, around 8.3% seen once. This sample was also put to use in a study of yellow fever vaccine responses in identical twins.

The sample taken for sequencing was PBMCs. The source of these receptors is a woman aged 18-29 years in good health.

This chain joins TRBV29-1 and TRBJ1-2; D is unclear. Germline-derived CDR1 and CDR2 are SQVTM and ANQGSEA. The V end lost 3 bases, the J end lost 6 bases, and 14 bases lay between the germline ends. The CDR3 runs to 13 residues. CDR3 bases: TGCAGCGTTGATTTCGGACTCGGAGATGGCTACACCTTC. Amino acids: CSVDFGLGDGYTF.

In its sample, this clonotype was seen a few times. The rearrangement uses TRBV5-1 and TRBJ2-7; D could derive from TRBD1 or TRBD2 (5 bases each). Trimming pared 5 bases from V and 2 bases from J, leaving 14 bases between. CDR3 length: 14 residues. Germline CDR1 SGHRS, CDR2 YFSETQ. The CDR3 here is CASRAGTTTYEQYF. DNA for the CDR3: TGCGCCAGCAGAGCCGGGACGACGACCTACGAGCAGTACTTC. The variable domain in full, with the rest retrieved from reference TRBV5-1 and TRBJ2-7, is KAGVTQTPRYLIKTRGQQVTLSCSPISGHRSVSWYQQTPGQGLQFLFEYFSETQRNKGNFPGRFSGRQFSNSRSEMNVSTLELGDSALYLCASRAGTTTYEQYFGPGTRLTVT.

The chain links TRBV29-1 to TRBJ2-7, with D possibly TRBD2 on 6 matching bases. Germline CDR1 is SQVTM and CDR2 is ANQGSEA. Trimming removed 4 bases at V and 5 bases at J, with 9 bases between. CDR3 length: 11 residues. In DNA form, the CDR3 reads TGCAGCGTTGTAGCGGAAAACGAGCAGTACTTC. Its protein is CSVVAENEQYF.

The chain is built from TRBV7-6 and TRBJ2-1, with 8 nucleotides matching TRBD2. Trimming at V came to 4 bases and at J to 5 bases, leaving 16 bases not matched to a gene. CDR1 SGHVS and CDR2 FNYEAQ come from the germline V gene. The length of the CDR3 is 18 residues. Written as DNA, the CDR3 is TGTGCCAGCAGCTCCGGACTAGCTGCTTATTTCGGCGACAATGAGCAGTTCTTC. It is translated as CASSSGLAAYFGDNEQFF. Filled out from reference TRBV7-6 and TRBJ2-1, the complete variable domain reads GAGVSQSPRYKVTKRGQDVALRCDPISGHVSLYWYRQALGQGPEFLTYFNYEAQQDKSGLPNDRFSAERPEGSISTLTIQRTEQRDSAMYRCASSSGLAAYFGDNEQFFGPGTRLTVL.

This clonotype was picked up a small number of times. The V gene is TRBV27, the J gene TRBJ2-7; D remains ambiguous. Trimming stripped 5 bases from V and 3 bases from J, with 11 bases between. The CDR3 is made up of 13 amino acids. In germline, CDR1 is MNHEY, CDR2 SMNVEV (reference sequence). The CDR3 DNA follows: TGTGCCAGCAGTCCATATCCGGGCTACGAGCAGTACTTC. This gives the protein CASSPYPGYEQYF.